This T cell receptor beta chain was documented in a study of blood T cell repertoires in COVID-19 (dated by TCRdb to the early 2020s). Regarding the study in general: Samples covering the acute and convalescent phases of COVID-19 were provided by collaborators in the United States, Italy and Spain. A de-identified subject ID, COVID-19 status, age in years and sex were almost always included in the sample metadata. The samples were drawn from two sources: the first 160 participants of the ongoing ImmuneRACE study, and over 1,000 subjects contributed by 6 global collaborators. Subjects who had been exposed to COVID-19, were actively infected with it, or had recovered from it provided the deeply sampled blood TCRbeta repertoires that made up the dataset. Where available, HLA class I and class II types were obtained from metadata supplied by the sample provider rather than from assay-based typing. A freely available public database, intended as a resource for researchers studying the immune response to SARS-CoV-2, is where the repertoires were released. The prospective study material was composed of cDNA or gDNA derived from T cells, B-cell-depleted T cells, or PBMCs.

At one collaborating source in Seattle, patients were enrolled during active infection and were followed longitudinally through the course of disease. The collaborating institutions used their own protocols to collect whole blood in K2EDTA tubes. For TCRbeta analysis, collaborators shipped samples as frozen whole blood, isolated PBMCs, or DNA extracted from either of those sample types. Findings and caveats that apply to the study as a whole: How much clinical and demographic metadata was included differed by source and by participant, and the metadata was provided uncurated.

The immunoSEQ Assay, a bias-controlled multiplex PCR, was used to amplify TCRbeta CDR3 regions from genomic DNA. For the original study's pipeline: The number of nucleated cells in each sample was estimated from the amplification of reference gene primers within the assay. Sequence reads were collapsed and filtered to measure the absolute abundance of every unique TCRbeta CDR3 rearrangement. For each sample, productive Simpson clonality was calculated by taking the square root of Simpson's diversity index across productive rearrangements. TCRdb retrieved this table from immuneACCESS and kept in-frame rearrangements only. Not all clones are present; in checked studies, unresolved V genes account for under half, and no reason is known for the remainder. That table gives V, J and clone size, and the DNA gave D and trimming. This sample has around 230,000 clones in its table, and over 75% of those were observed once. 11% of the sample is held by the ten biggest clonotypes.

Its CDR3 holds 15 amino acids, cysteine through phenylalanine. CDR3 DNA is the only sequence kept; it has 45 bases, read in frame from the first base. Per the germline V gene, ENHRY is the CDR1 and SYGVKD is the CDR2. The germline ends are 17 bases apart after V is trimmed by 5 bases and J by 7 bases. In regard to this clone: Its antigen is still unknown. Base-call qualities are not available, and no considerably larger clone is one nucleotide away.

This chain joins TRBV10-3 to TRBJ1-4; confidence is insufficient to name the D gene. The sample consisted of peripheral blood. This clonotype was obtained from a man between 50 and 59 years old with COVID-19, enrolled during active disease. CDR3 sequence: CAISPERGTGEKLFF. The DNA sequence reads TGTGCCATCAGTCCTGAGCGGGGTACTGGTGAAAAACTGTTTTTT.